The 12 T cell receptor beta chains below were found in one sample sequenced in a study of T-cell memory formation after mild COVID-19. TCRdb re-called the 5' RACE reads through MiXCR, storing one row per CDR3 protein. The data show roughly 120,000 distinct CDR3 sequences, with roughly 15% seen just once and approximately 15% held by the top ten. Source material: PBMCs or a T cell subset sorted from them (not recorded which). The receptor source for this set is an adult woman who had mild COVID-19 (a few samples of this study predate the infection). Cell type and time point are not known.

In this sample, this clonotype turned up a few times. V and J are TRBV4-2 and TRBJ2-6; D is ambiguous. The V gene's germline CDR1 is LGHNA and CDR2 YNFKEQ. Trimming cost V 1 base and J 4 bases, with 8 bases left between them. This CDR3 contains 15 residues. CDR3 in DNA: TGTGCCAGCAGCCAAGCAGGATCCGGGGCCAACGTCCTGACTTTC. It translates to CASSQAGSGANVLTF.

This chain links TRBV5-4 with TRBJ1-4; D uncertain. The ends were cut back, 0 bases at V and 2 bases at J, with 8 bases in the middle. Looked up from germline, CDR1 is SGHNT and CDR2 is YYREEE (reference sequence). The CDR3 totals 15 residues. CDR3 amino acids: CASSLDPGTNEKLFF. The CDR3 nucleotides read TGTGCCAGCAGCTTGGATCCGGGGACTAATGAAAAACTGTTTTTT. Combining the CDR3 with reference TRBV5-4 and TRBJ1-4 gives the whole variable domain ETGVTQSPTHLIKTRGQQVTLRCSSQSGHNTVSWYQQALGQGPQFIFQYYREEENGRGNFPPRFSGLQFPNYSSELNVNALELDDSALYLCASSLDPGTNEKLFFGSGTQLSVL.

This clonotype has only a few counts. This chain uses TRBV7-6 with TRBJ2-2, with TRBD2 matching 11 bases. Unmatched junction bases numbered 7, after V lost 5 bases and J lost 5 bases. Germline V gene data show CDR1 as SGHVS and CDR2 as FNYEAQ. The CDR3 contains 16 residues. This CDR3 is CASSRISGRGTGELFF. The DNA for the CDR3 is TGTGCCAGCAGCCGAATTAGCGGGAGGGGGACCGGGGAGCTGTTTTTT. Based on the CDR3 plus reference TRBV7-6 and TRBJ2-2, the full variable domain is GAGVSQSPRYKVTKRGQDVALRCDPISGHVSLYWYRQALGQGPEFLTYFNYEAQQDKSGLPNDRFSAERPEGSISTLTIQRTEQRDSAMYRCASSRISGRGTGELFFGEGSRLTVL.

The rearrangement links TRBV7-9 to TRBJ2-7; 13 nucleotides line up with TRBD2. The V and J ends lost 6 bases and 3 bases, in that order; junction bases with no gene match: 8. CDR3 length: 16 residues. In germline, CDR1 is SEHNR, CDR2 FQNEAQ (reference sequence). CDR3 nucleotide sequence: TGTGCCAGCAGTAACGGACTAGCGGGAGCCAGCTACGAGCAGTACTTC. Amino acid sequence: CASSNGLAGASYEQYF.

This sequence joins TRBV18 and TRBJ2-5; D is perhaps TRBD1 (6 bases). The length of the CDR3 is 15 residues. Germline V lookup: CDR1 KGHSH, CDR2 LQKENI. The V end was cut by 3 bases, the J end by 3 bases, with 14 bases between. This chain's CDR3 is CASSPGTHSKETQYF. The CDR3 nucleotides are TGTGCCAGCTCACCCGGGACACATTCGAAAGAGACCCAGTACTTC.

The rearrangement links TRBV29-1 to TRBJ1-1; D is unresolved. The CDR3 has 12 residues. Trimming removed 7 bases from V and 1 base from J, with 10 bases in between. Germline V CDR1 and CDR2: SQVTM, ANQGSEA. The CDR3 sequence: CSGLLENTEAFF. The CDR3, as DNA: TGCAGCGGCCTACTGGAGAACACTGAAGCTTTCTTT. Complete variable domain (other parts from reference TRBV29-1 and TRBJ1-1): SAVISQKPSRDICQRGTSLTIQCQVDSQVTMMFWYRQQPGQSLTLIATANQGSEATYESGFVIDKFPISRPNLTFSTLTVSNMSPEDSSIYLCSGLLENTEAFFGQGTRLTVV.

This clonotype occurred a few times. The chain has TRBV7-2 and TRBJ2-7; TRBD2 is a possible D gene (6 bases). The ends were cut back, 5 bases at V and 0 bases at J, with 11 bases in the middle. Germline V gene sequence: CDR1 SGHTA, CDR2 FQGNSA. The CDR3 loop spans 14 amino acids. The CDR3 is CASSPGTRSYEQYF. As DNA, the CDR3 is TGTGCCAGCAGCCCCGGGACTCGCTCCTACGAGCAGTACTTC. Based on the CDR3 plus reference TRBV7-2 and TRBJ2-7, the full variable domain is GAGVSQSPSNKVTEKGKDVELRCDPISGHTALYWYRQSLGQGLEFLIYFQGNSAPDKSGLPSDRFSAERTGGSVSTLTIQRTQQEDSAVYLCASSPGTRSYEQYFGPGTRLTVT.

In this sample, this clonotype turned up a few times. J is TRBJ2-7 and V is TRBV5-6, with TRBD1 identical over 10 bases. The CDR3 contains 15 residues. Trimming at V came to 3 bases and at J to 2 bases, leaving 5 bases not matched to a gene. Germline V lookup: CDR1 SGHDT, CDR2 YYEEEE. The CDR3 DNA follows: TGTGCCAGCAGCTCGGAGGGGACAGGGGCCTACGAGCAGTACTTC. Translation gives CASSSEGTGAYEQYF.

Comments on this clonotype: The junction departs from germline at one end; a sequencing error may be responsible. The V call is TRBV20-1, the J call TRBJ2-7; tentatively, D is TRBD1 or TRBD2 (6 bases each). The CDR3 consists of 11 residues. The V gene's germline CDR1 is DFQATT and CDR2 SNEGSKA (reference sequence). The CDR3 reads CSASGWGAFGF. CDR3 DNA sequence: TGCAGTGCCTCCGGGTGGGGGGCCTTTGGCTTC.

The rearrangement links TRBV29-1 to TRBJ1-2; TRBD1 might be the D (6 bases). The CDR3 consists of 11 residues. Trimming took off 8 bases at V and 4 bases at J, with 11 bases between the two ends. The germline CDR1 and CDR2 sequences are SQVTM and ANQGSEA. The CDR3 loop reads CSLWDTYGYTF. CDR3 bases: TGCAGCCTCTGGGACACCTATGGCTACACCTTC.

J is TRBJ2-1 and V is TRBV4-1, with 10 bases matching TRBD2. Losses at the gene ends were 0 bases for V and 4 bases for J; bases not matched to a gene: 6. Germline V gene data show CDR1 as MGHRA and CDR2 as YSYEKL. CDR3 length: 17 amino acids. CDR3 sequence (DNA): TGCGCCAGCAGCCAAGATGGACTAGCGGAGACATACAATGAGCAGTTCTTC. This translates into CASSQDGLAETYNEQFF.

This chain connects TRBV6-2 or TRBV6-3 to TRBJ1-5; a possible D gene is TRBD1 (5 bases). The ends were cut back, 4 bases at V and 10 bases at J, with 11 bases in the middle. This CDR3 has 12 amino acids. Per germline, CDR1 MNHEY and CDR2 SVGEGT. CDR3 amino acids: CASSSWQGPQHF. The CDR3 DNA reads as TGTGCCAGCAGTTCATGGCAGGGACCCCAGCATTTT.